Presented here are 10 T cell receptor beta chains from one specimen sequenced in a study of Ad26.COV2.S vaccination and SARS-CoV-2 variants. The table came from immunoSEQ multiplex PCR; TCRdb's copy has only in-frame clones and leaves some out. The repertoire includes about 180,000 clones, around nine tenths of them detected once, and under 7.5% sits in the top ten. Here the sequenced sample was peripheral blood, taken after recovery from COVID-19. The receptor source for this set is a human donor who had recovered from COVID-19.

The CDR3 DNA reads as TGTGCCAGCAGCCAAGAGTACAATGAGCAGTTCTTC. Its protein is CASSQEYNEQFF. The V gene is TRBV4-2, the J gene TRBJ2-1; D gene unclear. The CDR3 totals 12 residues. V was shortened by 0 bases and J by 4 bases, with 1 base between the two germline ends. Germline V gene data show CDR1 as LGHNA and CDR2 as YNFKEQ.

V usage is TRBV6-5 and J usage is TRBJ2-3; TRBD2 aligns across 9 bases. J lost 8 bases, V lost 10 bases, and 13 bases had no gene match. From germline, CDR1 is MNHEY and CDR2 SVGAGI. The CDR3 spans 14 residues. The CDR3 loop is CATILAGGVGTQYF. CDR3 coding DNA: TGTGCCACCATCTTGGCGGGGGGGGTCGGTACGCAGTATTTT.

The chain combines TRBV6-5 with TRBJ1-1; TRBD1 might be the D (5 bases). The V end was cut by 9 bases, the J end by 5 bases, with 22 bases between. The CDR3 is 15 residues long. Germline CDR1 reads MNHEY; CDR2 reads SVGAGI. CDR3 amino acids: CASADRGTGRTEAFF. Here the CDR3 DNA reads TGTGCCAGTGCAGATAGAGGGACGGGGAGGACTGAAGCTTTCTTT.

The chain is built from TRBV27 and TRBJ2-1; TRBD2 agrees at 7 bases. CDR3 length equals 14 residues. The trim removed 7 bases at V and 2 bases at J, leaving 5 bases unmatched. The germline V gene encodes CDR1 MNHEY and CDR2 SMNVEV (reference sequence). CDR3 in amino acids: CASKASGTYNEQFF. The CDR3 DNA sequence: TGTGCCAGCAAGGCTAGCGGAACCTACAATGAGCAGTTCTTC.

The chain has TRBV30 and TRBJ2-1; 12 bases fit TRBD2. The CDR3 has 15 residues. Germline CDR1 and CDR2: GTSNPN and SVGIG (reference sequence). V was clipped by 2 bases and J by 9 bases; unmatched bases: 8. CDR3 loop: CAWSPASGRVGEQFF. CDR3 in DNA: TGTGCCTGGAGTCCGGCTAGCGGGAGGGTCGGTGAGCAGTTCTTC. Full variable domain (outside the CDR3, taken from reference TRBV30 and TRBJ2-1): SQTIHQWPATLVQPVGSPLSLECTVEGTSNPNLYWYRQAAGRGLQLLFYSVGIGQISSEVPQNLSASRPQDRQFILSSKKLLLSDSGFYLCAWSPASGRVGEQFFGPGTRLTVL.

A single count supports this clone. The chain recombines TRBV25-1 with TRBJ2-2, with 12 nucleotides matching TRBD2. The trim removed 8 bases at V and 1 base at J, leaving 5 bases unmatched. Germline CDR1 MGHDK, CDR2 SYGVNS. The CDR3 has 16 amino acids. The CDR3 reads CASGRTSGMNTGELFF. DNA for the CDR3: TGTGCCAGCGGACGGACTAGCGGGATGAACACCGGGGAGCTGTTTTTT.

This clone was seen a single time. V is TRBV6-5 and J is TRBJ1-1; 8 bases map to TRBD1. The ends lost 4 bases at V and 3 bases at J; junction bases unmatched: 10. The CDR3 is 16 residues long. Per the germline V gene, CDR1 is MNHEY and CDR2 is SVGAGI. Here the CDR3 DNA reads TGTGCCAGCAGTTTATTGGACAGGGCCGTGGACACTGAAGCTTTCTTT. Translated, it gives CASSLLDRAVDTEAFF.

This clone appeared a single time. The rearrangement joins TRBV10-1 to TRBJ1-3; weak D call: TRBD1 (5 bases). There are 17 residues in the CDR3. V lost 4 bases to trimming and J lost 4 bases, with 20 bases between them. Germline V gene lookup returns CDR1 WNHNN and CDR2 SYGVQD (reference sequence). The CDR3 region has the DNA TGCGCCAGCAGTGGTCGGGGCAGGGAAACTTCCGGAAACACCATATATTTT. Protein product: CASSGRGRETSGNTIYF.

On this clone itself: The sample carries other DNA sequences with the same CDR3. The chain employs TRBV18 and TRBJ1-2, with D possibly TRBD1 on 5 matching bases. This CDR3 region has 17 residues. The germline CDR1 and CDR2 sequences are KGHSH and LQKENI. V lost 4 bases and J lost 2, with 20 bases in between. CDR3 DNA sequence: TGTGCCAGCTCACTGGGGGTTGTAAGGGCATCCAACTATGGCTACACCTTC. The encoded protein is CASSLGVVRASNYGYTF.

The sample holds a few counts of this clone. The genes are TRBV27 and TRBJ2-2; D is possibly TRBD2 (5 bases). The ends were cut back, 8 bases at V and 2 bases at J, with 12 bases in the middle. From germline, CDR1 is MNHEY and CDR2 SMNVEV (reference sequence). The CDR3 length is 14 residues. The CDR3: CASRREYNTGELFF. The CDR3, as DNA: TGTGCCAGCCGTCGGGAATACAACACCGGGGAGCTGTTTTTT.